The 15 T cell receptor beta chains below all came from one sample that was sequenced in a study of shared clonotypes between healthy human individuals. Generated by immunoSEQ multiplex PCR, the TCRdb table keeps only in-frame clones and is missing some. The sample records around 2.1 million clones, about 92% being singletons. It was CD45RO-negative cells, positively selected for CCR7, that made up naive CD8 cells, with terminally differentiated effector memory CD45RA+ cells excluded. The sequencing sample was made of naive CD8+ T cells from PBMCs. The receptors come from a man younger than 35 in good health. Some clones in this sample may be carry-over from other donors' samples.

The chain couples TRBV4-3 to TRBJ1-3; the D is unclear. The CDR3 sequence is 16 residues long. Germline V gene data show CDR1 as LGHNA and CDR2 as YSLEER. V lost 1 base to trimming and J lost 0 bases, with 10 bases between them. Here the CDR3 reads CASSQGTQSSGNTIYF. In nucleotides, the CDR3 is TGCGCCAGCAGCCAAGGGACTCAAAGCTCTGGAAACACCATATATTTT.

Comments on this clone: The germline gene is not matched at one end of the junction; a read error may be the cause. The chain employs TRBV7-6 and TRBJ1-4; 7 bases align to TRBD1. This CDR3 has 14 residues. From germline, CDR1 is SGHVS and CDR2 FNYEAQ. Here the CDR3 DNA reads TGTGCCAGCAGCGCCGACAGGGCCGCCTCCCTCATGGTTTTT. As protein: CASSADRAASLMVF.

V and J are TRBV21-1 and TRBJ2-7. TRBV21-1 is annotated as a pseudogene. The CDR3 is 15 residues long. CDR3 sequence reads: CASSERVSRIREQYF. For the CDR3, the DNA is TGTGCCAGCAGCGAAAGAGTATCCCGGATTCGGGAGCAGTACTTC.

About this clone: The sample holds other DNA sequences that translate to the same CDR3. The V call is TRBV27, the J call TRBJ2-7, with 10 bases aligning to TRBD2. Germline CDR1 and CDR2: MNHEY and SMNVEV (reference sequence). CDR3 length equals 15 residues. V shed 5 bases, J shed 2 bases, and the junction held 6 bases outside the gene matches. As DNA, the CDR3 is TGTGCCAGCAGTCCCTTAGCGGGAGGCCCCTACGAGCAGTACTTC. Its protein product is CASSPLAGGPYEQYF.

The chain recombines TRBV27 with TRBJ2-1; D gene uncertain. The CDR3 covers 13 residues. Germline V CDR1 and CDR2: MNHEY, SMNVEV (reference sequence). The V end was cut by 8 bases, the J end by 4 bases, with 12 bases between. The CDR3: CASARTEYNEQFF. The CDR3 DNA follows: TGTGCCAGCGCCCGCACGGAATACAATGAGCAGTTCTTC.

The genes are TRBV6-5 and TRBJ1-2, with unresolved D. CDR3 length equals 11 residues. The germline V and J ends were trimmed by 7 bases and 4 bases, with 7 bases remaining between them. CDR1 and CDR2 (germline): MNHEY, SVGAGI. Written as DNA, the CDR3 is TGTGCCAGCAAAGACTCCTATGGCTACACCTTC. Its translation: CASKDSYGYTF.

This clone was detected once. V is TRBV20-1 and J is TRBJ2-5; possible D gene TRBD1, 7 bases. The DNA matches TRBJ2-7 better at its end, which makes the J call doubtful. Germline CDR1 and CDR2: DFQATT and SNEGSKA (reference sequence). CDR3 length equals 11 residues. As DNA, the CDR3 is TGCTCCCCCAGGGGGGTCCACGAGCAGTACTTC. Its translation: CSPRGVHEQYF.

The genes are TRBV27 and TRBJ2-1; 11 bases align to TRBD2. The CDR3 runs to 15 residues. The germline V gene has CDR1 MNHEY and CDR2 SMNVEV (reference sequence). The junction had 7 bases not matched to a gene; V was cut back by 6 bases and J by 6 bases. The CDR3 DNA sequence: TGTGCCAGCAGAATAGCGGGAGGGGGGTTCAATGAGCAGTTCTTC. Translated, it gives CASRIAGGGFNEQFF.

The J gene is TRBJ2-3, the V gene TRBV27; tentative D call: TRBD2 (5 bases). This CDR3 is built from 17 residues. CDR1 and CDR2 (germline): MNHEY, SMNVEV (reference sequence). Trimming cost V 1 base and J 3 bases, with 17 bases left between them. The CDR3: CASSLLARGVRTDTQYF. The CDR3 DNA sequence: TGTGCCAGCAGTTTATTGGCCCGGGGAGTGAGGACAGATACGCAGTATTTT.

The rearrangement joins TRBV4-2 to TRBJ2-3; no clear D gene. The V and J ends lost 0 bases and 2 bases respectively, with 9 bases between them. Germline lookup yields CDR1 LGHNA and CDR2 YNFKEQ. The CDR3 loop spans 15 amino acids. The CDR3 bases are TGTGCCAGCAGCCAAGACGGCGCTGACACAGATACGCAGTATTTT. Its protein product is CASSQDGADTDTQYF.

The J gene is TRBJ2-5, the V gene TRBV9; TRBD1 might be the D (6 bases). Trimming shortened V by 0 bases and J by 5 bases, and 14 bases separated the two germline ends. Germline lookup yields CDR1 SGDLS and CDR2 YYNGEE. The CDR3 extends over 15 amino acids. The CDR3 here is CASSVGGRIHETQYF. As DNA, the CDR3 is TGTGCCAGCAGCGTAGGGGGGCGAATCCATGAGACCCAGTACTTC.

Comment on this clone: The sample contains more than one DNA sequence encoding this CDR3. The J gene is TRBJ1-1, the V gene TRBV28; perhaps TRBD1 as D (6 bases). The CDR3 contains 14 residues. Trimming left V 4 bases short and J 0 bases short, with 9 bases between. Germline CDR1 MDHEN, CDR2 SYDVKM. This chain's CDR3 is CASSYRAMNTEAFF. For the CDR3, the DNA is TGTGCCAGCAGTTACAGGGCCATGAACACTGAAGCTTTCTTT.

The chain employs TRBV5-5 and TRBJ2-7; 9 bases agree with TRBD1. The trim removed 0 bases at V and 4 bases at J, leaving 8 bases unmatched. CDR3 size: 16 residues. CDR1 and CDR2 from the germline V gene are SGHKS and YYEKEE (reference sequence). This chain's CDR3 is CASSLEGGGTGYEQYF. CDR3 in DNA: TGTGCCAGCAGCTTGGAAGGTGGTGGGACAGGGTACGAGCAGTACTTC.

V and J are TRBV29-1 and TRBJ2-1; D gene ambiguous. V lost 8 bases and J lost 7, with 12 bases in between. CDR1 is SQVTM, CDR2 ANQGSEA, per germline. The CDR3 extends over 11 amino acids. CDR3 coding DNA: TGCAGCACCTTGGGTTCAAATGAGCAGTTCTTC. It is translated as CSTLGSNEQFF.

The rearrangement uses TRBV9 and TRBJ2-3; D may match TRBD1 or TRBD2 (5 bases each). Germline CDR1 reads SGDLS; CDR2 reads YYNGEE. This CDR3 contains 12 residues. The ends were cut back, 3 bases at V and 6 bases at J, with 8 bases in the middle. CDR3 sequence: CASSGDLDTQYF. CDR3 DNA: TGTGCCAGCAGCGGGGACCTCGATACGCAGTATTTT.